A single sample is the source of the 24 T cell receptor beta chains below, sequenced in a study of glioma-infiltrating T cells after dendritic cell vaccination. Produced via immunoSEQ multiplex PCR; TCRdb's table is partial and in-frame only. This sample has 93,000 or so clones, with 75% to 85% found just once. The sample consisted of blood, taken before dendritic cell vaccination. The receptor set was obtained from a human donor with glioblastoma.

Turning to this clone: At the DNA level, this CDR3 is encoded by other sequences in the same sample as well. This chain uses TRBV18 with TRBJ2-7, with D perhaps TRBD2 (6 bases). V was shortened by 3 bases and J by 1 base, with 10 bases between the two germline ends. The CDR3 loop spans 14 amino acids. Per germline, CDR1 KGHSH and CDR2 LQKENI. The DNA of the CDR3 is TGTGCCAGCTCACCCCCCAGCGGGTCCTACGAGCAGTACTTC. Amino acid sequence: CASSPPSGSYEQYF.

This clone occurred a few times. V is TRBV7-9 and J is TRBJ1-1, with 10 bases fitting TRBD1. The V segment lost 4 bases and the J segment 0 bases; nucleotides outside the gene matches: 8. The germline CDR1 and CDR2 sequences are SEHNR and FQNEAQ (reference sequence). The CDR3 sequence is 17 residues long. The CDR3 region has the DNA TGTGCCAGCAGCTATGACAGGGGGCCTGATATGAACACTGAAGCTTTCTTT. Amino acids: CASSYDRGPDMNTEAFF.

This rearrangement joins TRBV5-4 to TRBJ2-1; 11 nucleotides align to TRBD2. Germline loops: CDR1 SGHNT, CDR2 YYREEE (reference sequence). CDR3 length: 12 amino acids. V trimming: 4 bases; J trimming: 12 bases; junction bases outside the gene matches: 3. As DNA, the CDR3 is TGTGCCAGCAGCCGCACTAGCGGGAGGCAGTTCTTC. Translation gives CASSRTSGRQFF.

The V and J genes are TRBV11-2 and TRBJ2-1; 14 bases map to TRBD2. With V trimmed by 7 bases and J by 4 bases, 6 bases remained unmatched. Germline values: CDR1 SGHAT, CDR2 FQNNGV. CDR3 size: 16 residues. The CDR3 region has the DNA TGTGCCAGCACTGGGACTAGCGGGGGATTATACAATGAGCAGTTCTTC. It translates to CASTGTSGGLYNEQFF.

V is TRBV5-1 and J is TRBJ2-4; 10 bases map to TRBD1. The germline V gene has CDR1 SGHRS and CDR2 YFSETQ. V gave up 3 bases and J gave up 8 bases; unmatched junction bases: 8. CDR3 size: 15 residues. The CDR3 sequence: CASSSSTGGGYIQYF. CDR3 coding DNA: TGCGCCAGCAGCTCATCGACAGGGGGCGGGTACATTCAGTACTTC.

This chain joins TRBV27 and TRBJ2-3, with 9 bases fitting TRBD1. The germline gives CDR1 MNHEY, CDR2 SMNVEV (reference sequence). The trim removed 5 bases at V and 5 bases at J, leaving 5 bases unmatched. The CDR3 runs to 14 residues. CDR3 DNA sequence: TGTGCCAGCAGTACGGGACAGGGAAAAGATACGCAGTATTTT. As protein: CASSTGQGKDTQYF.

CDR3 DNA: TGCAGCGTTGGAAGGGGGGGGAACACTGAAGCTTTCTTT. It specifies CSVGRGGNTEAFF. This chain links TRBV29-1 with TRBJ1-1; a weak D match, TRBD1 (6 bases). The germline V gene encodes CDR1 SQVTM and CDR2 ANQGSEA. With 4 bases removed from V and 1 base from J, the gap between germline ends came to 10 bases. This CDR3 region has 13 residues.

The V gene is TRBV5-1, the J gene TRBJ2-4; D ambiguous. The CDR3 sequence is 17 residues long. V shed 0 bases and J shed 0 bases, with 13 bases lying between them. CDR1 and CDR2 from the germline V gene are SGHRS and YFSETQ. The CDR3 DNA reads as TGCGCCAGCAGCTTGGAGAGCCCAGCGATAGCCAAAAACATTCAGTACTTC. Amino acid sequence: CASSLESPAIAKNIQYF.

The J gene is TRBJ1-2, the V gene TRBV5-5; D possibly corresponds to TRBD1 (5 bases). Germline V gene sequence: CDR1 SGHKS, CDR2 YYEKEE (reference sequence). The CDR3 is 16 amino acids. Trimming cost V 0 bases and J 2 bases, with 14 bases left between them. The CDR3 here is CASSLEVGRVNYGYTF. The CDR3 region has the DNA TGTGCCAGCAGCTTGGAAGTCGGCAGGGTAAACTATGGCTACACCTTC.

V gene TRBV28 combines with J gene TRBJ1-2, with D possibly matching TRBD1 (6 bases). V gave up 2 bases and J gave up 4 bases, with 14 bases separating them. The V gene's germline CDR1 is MDHEN and CDR2 SYDVKM. The CDR3 consists of 15 residues. The CDR3 region has the DNA TGTGCCAGCAGTTTAAGTAGGGGACAATTCTATGGCTACACCTTC. It translates to CASSLSRGQFYGYTF.

Comment on this clone: The sample holds other DNA sequences that translate to the same CDR3. The chain combines TRBV5-1 with TRBJ2-5; TRBD2 might be the D (6 bases). Trimming cost V 4 bases and J 2 bases, with 12 bases left between them. The CDR3 is 14 amino acids. Germline V CDR1 and CDR2: SGHRS, YFSETQ. CDR3 sequence reads: CASSPQGGQETQYF. The CDR3 region has the DNA TGCGCCAGCAGCCCGCAGGGAGGACAAGAGACCCAGTACTTC.

CDR3 residues: CSAGTKETQYF. CDR3 sequence (DNA): TGCAGTGCTGGGACTAAAGAGACCCAGTACTTC. V usage is TRBV20-1 and J usage is TRBJ2-5; TRBD2 matches 7 bases. The V gene's germline CDR1 is DFQATT and CDR2 SNEGSKA (reference sequence). This CDR3 has 11 residues. Unmatched junction bases numbered 0, after V lost 5 bases and J lost 3 bases.

The table lists this clone with a few counts. V and J are TRBV7-2 and TRBJ1-2; TRBD1 matches at 9 bases. The CDR3 is made up of 14 amino acids. V was pared by 5 bases and J by 5 bases, with 6 bases of the junction left unmatched. Germline V CDR1 and CDR2: SGHTA, FQGNSA. CDR3 nucleotides: TGTGCCAGCAGCACTACACAGGGGGCGTATGGCTACACCTTC. Translation gives CASSTTQGAYGYTF.

This chain links TRBV7-3 with TRBJ1-2; possible D gene TRBD1, 5 bases. The length of the CDR3 is 13 residues. V gave up 5 bases and J gave up 5 bases, with 12 bases separating them. Per the germline V gene, CDR1 is SGHTA and CDR2 is FQGTGA. The CDR3 sequence: CASSPAKGYGYTF. In nucleotides, the CDR3 is TGTGCCAGCAGCCCCGCAAAGGGGTATGGCTACACCTTC.

The chain links TRBV15 to TRBJ1-1; D possibly corresponds to TRBD1 (5 bases). The CDR3 covers 14 residues. CDR1 and CDR2 from the germline V gene are LNHNV and YYDKDF (reference sequence). V lost 0 bases, J lost 1 base, and 6 bases lay in between. The chain's CDR3 is CATSRETENTEAFF. CDR3 nucleotides: TGTGCCACCAGCAGAGAGACAGAGAACACTGAAGCTTTCTTT.

The gene calls are TRBV6-6 and TRBJ1-1; D ambiguous. Per the germline V gene, CDR1 is MNHNY and CDR2 is SVGAGI (reference sequence). V was cut by 4 bases and J by 0 bases, with 12 bases left in between. The length of the CDR3 is 15 residues. CDR3 in DNA: TGTGCCAGCAGTTCCCCAAAGGGAGTGAACACTGAAGCTTTCTTT. Translating it yields CASSSPKGVNTEAFF.

This clone was detected only once. This rearrangement joins TRBV5-1 to TRBJ2-2, with TRBD2 matching over 8 bases. CDR3 size: 18 residues. Germline CDR1 is SGHRS and CDR2 is YFSETQ. V was pared by 0 bases and J by 0 bases, with 7 bases of the junction left unmatched. The CDR3 spells CASSLVGGGLSNTGELFF. CDR3 bases: TGCGCCAGCAGCTTGGTTGGCGGGGGGCTTTCGAACACCGGGGAGCTGTTTTTT. Variable domain in full (rest from reference TRBV5-1 and TRBJ2-2): KAGVTQTPRYLIKTRGQQVTLSCSPISGHRSVSWYQQTPGQGLQFLFEYFSETQRNKGNFPGRFSGRQFSNSRSEMNVSTLELGDSALYLCASSLVGGGLSNTGELFFGEGSRLTVL.

The chain employs TRBV5-1 and TRBJ2-2, with D perhaps matching TRBD2 (6 bases). This CDR3 spans 16 amino acids. The V gene's germline CDR1 is SGHRS and CDR2 YFSETQ. Trimming shortened V by 3 bases and J by 0 bases, and 12 bases separated the two germline ends. The CDR3 DNA follows: TGCGCCAGCAGCTCCCTACTAGCCGCGAACACCGGGGAGCTGTTTTTT. Translation: CASSSLLAANTGELFF.

This chain joins TRBV5-1 and TRBJ2-7; TRBD2 aligns across 10 bases. With V trimmed by 1 base and J by 4 bases, 11 bases remained unmatched. The CDR3 sequence is 17 residues long. Germline V CDR1 and CDR2: SGHRS, YFSETQ. The CDR3 spells CASSLRLAGEGGYEQYF. CDR3 DNA: TGCGCCAGCAGCTTGCGGCTAGCGGGAGAAGGGGGATACGAGCAGTACTTC.

This chain uses TRBV4-1 with TRBJ1-2; D is uncertain. The CDR3 runs 14 residues. Germline assignment: CDR1 MGHRA and CDR2 YSYEKL. The V and J ends lost 1 base and 4 bases respectively, with 10 bases between them. The CDR3 DNA is TGCGCCAGCAGCCAAGTAGTAGAGGTCTATGGCTACACCTTC. This sequence encodes CASSQVVEVYGYTF.

The rearrangement uses TRBV6-5 and TRBJ1-1; TRBD1 might be the D (5 bases). From germline, CDR1 is MNHEY and CDR2 SVGAGI. This CDR3 has 12 amino acids. The V and J ends lost 2 bases and 7 bases respectively, with 8 bases between them. CDR3 sequence (DNA): TGTGCCAGCAGTTACGTAAGGGGTGAAGCTTTCTTT. Its translation: CASSYVRGEAFF.

This rearrangement joins TRBV5-1 to TRBJ1-1, with 7 bases aligning to TRBD1. The CDR3 spans 13 residues. CDR1 SGHRS and CDR2 YFSETQ come from the germline V gene. Trimming took 4 bases from V and 6 from J; bases not matched to a gene: 6. CDR3 in DNA: TGCGCCAGCAGCCCAGGGGGAGGTCCTGAAGCTTTCTTT. Its protein is CASSPGGGPEAFF.

V gene TRBV9 combines with J gene TRBJ1-4, with 9 bases matching TRBD1. This CDR3 has 14 amino acids. Germline V gene data show CDR1 as SGDLS and CDR2 as YYNGEE. The J segment lost 7 bases and the V segment lost 1 base, leaving 2 bases of the junction unmatched. The CDR3 DNA reads as TGTGCCAGCAGCGTATCGGGACAGGGTGAAAAACTGTTTTTT. It translates to CASSVSGQGEKLFF.

The chain is built from TRBV30 and TRBJ2-5; 7 bases agree with TRBD2. The CDR3 spans 16 residues. In germline, CDR1 is GTSNPN, CDR2 SVGIG (reference sequence). Trimming took 5 bases from V and 5 from J; bases not matched to a gene: 17. CDR3 region: CAWGSGGTPASETQYF. For the CDR3, the DNA is TGTGCCTGGGGATCCGGGGGGACTCCGGCTTCCGAGACCCAGTACTTC.